Listed below are T cell receptor beta chains from one sample, sequenced in a study of shared clonotypes between healthy human individuals. Sequencing used immunoSEQ multiplex PCR; TCRdb keeps in-frame clones, though not all of them. The table records under 2,000,000 clones, about 95% of them present only once. The specimen was naive CD8+ T cells sorted from blood. These receptors all come from a man aged 18 to 29 in good health. Each CDR3 is given with its conserved first and last residue. A D gene is named only where the DNA matches it firmly. A clone size is listed for some rows: how often the clone was seen (once, few, many), or a class if it is expanded.

V gene	J gene	D gene	clone size	CDR3 DNA	CDR3 protein
TRBV29-1	TRBJ1-1	NA	NA	TGCAGCGCCTTAGGGGAGAGGGTCGACACTGAAGCTTTCTTT	CSALGERVDTEAFF
TRBV6-5	TRBJ2-7	TRBD1	NA	TGTGCCAGCAGTTACTCGATCGGGACAGGGGTCTACGAGCAGTACTTC	CASSYSIGTGVYEQYF
TRBV7-2	TRBJ2-2	TRBD2	once	TGTGCCAGCAGCTTAGCGGGAGGGCCCACCGGGGAGCTGTTTTTT	CASSLAGGPTGELFF
TRBV7-2	TRBJ2-5	NA	NA	TGTGCCAGCAGCGACCGGGACACCACCCAAGAGACCCAGTACTTC	CASSDRDTTQETQYF
TRBV2	TRBJ1-2	NA	NA	TGTGCCAGCAGTGAGGGATGGGGCTACACCTTC	CASSEGWGYTF
TRBV6-1	TRBJ2-7	TRBD1	NA	TGTGCCAGCAGCCGGGGACAGGTCTACGAGCAGTACTTC	CASSRGQVYEQYF
TRBV4-1	TRBJ2-1	TRBD2	once	TGCGCCAGCAGCCGTCTAGCGGGGGTAAACAATGAGCAGTTCTTC	CASSRLAGVNNEQFF
TRBV5-5	TRBJ2-7	TRBD2	NA	TGTGCCAGCAGCCCCCAGCGGGAGTACTACGAGCAGTACTTC	CASSPQREYYEQYF
TRBV2	TRBJ1-4	NA	NA	TGTGCCAGCAGTGTCCTGGGCCAAGCAACTAATGAAAAACTGTTTTTT	CASSVLGQATNEKLFF
TRBV5-1	TRBJ2-7	TRBD1	NA	TGCGCCAGCAGCCCAGGGACAGGGGGACAATACGAGCAGTACTTC	CASSPGTGGQYEQYF
TRBV5-1	TRBJ2-1	TRBD1	NA	TGCGCCAGCAGCACCGGGACAGGGATCTACAATGAGCAGTTCTTC	CASSTGTGIYNEQFF